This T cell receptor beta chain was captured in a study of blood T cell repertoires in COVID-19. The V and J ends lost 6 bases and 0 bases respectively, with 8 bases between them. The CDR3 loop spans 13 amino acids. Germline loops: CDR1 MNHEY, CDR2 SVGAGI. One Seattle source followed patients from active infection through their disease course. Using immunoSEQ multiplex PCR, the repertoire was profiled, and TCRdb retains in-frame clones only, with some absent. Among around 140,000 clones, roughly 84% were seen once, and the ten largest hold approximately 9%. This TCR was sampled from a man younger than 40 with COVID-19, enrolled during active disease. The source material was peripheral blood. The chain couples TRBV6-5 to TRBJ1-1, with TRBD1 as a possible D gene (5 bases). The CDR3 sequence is CASRPGLNTEAFF. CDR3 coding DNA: TGTGCCAGCAGGCCAGGGCTGAACACTGAAGCTTTCTTT.